Detailed here is one TCR beta chain. Its antigen is still unknown. The CDR3 loop spans 15 amino acids. CDR1 is SGHRS, CDR2 YFSETQ, per germline. Trimming took 7 bases from V and 5 from J, leaving 19 bases between them. The record originates from a study of T-cell reconstitution after alpha-beta-depleted transplantation in children. Study results and caveats: It was newly produced T cells that mostly accounted for T-cell counts and diversity one year after transplant. Recipient T cells and thymic progenitors that survived gave rise to the high TCRbeta diversity observed at day 60 in some patients. As was reported, about two months after transplant, alpha-beta T cells came from several hundred expanded graft clones.

Using unique molecular identifiers, the investigators prepared the TCRbeta library. One entry per CDR3 protein, called by TCRdb with MiXCR from the PCR reads. This table holds approximately 1,000,000 distinct CDR3 sequences, about 29% found once. The chain has TRBV5-1 and TRBJ2-1; D gene unclear. This TCR was sampled from a boy less than two years old who had a stem cell transplant for SCID, so the T cells may come from the graft donor. Sequencing used PBMCs, mostly from graft donor cells, obtained 360 days after TCRalphabeta/CD19-depleted stem cell transplant. CDR3: CASGILVTPNNEQFF. In DNA, the CDR3 is TGCGCCAGCGGAATCCTAGTTACCCCTAACAATGAGCAGTTCTTC.